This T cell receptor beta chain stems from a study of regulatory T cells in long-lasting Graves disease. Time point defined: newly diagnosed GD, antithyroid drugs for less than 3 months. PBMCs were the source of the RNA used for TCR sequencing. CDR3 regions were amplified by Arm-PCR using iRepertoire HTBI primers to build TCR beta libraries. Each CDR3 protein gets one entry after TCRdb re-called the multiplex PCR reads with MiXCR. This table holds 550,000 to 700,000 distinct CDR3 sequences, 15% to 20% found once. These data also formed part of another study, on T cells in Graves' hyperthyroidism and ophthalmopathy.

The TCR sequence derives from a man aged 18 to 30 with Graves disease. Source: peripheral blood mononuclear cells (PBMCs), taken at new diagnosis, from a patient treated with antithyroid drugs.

CDR3 DNA: TGCAGCGTTGAGAACACAGGGAACGAGCAGTACTTC. Translated, it gives CSVENTGNEQYF. The chain carries TRBV29-1 and TRBJ2-7; weak D call: TRBD1 (6 bases). Germline CDR1 is SQVTM and CDR2 is ANQGSEA. The CDR3 is made up of 12 amino acids. The germline V and J ends were trimmed by 3 bases and 5 bases, with 11 bases remaining between them.